This T cell receptor beta chain was captured by sequencing in a study of shared T cell receptors in the human thymus. Sequenced by immunoSEQ multiplex PCR; TCRdb stores in-frame clones only, minus some. The sample contains under 450,000 clones, approximately 95% of which appear only once. The receptor was isolated from a human donor. The sample taken for sequencing was thymocytes.

CDR3 residues: CASKGFAEAFF. Here the CDR3 DNA reads TGTGCCAGCAAAGGTTTCGCTGAAGCTTTCTTT. The chain carries TRBV6-5 and TRBJ1-1; D ambiguous. V shed 7 bases and J shed 6 bases, with 9 bases lying between them. CDR1 and CDR2 (germline): MNHEY, SVGAGI. The CDR3 has 11 residues.